This T cell receptor beta chain was found in a study of cytomegalovirus exposure and HLA in healthy donors (dated by TCRdb to 2015 to 2018). Describing the broader study: According to a later analysis, one platform produced both the approximately 110 validation repertoires and the approximately 660 repertoires of the first cohort. Besides the first cohort of around 670 subjects, a separate validation cohort made up of roughly 130 different subjects was used. High-throughput TCR immunosequencing, statistical association of individual TCRs with disease status, and machine learning were combined to predict cytomegalovirus infection status. The aim of the study was to test whether cataloging public T cell receptors could identify signatures of past pathogen exposure. What the work shows at the level of the full study, not this receptor alone: The validation cohort had no HLA typing available for a later analysis, so co-occurrence within that cohort was assessed over all 130 or so repertoires. A total of around 150 TCR beta chains were listed by the study as associated with cytomegalovirus. In a later analysis, TCRs clustered in the first cohort were found to also tend to co-occur in the roughly 130 validation repertoires, with about 93% of cluster scores above 0. Most TCR sequences were observed very rarely across donors, whereas some public TCRs were present in many individuals. A few of the identified cytomegalovirus-associated TCR beta chains were confirmed in vitro to be specific for cytomegalovirus antigens. The authors suggested that the approach could potentially be generalized to other disease states and immunological phenotypes. In both the original and validation cohorts, the classifier was reported to diagnose cytomegalovirus status with high specificity and sensitivity.

V is clipped by 4 bases and J by 5 bases, and the sequence between their germline boundaries is 20 bases long. The CDR3 sequence holds 16 residues, the cysteine and phenylalanine included. Only the CDR3 region is kept as DNA, spanning 48 bases read in frame from base 1. The germline V gene (reference sequence) sets CDR1 to MNHEY and CDR2 to SMNVEV. A word on this clone: The clone's antigen remains unknown. No qualities accompany the bases; no much larger clone lies one base away.

The library was generated by the immunoSEQ multiplex PCR assay. Concerning the study's data processing: A statistical classification framework was built to diagnose cytomegalovirus status from the catalog of TCR beta chain sequences. What TCRdb holds here is the immuneACCESS table cut down to in-frame rearrangements. Part of the clones is not present; checked against another copy, under half of the missing clones reflect an unresolved V gene, and the others are unexplained. V, J and clone size reflect that table, while D and trimming were determined from the DNA. This sample is represented by more than 95,000 clones; approximately 88% of them were singletons. Of the sample, around 2% falls within the top ten clones. Donors formed part of the validation cohort, which comprised 120 subjects and was distinct from the first cohort of several hundred subjects.

The receptor's source is a man younger than 35 in good health and CMV-seronegative. Recombination connected TRBV27 to TRBJ2-5, and the D gene may be TRBD1, 5 bases matching. Sequenced input: PBMCs. The DNA reads as follows: TGTGCCAGCAGTTCCCCCCGACAGCCCTCGCCGGAGACCCAGTACTTC. It translates to CASSSPRQPSPETQYF.